This is a list of T cell receptor beta chains from one sample in a study of beta chain features in type 1 diabetes. Assay used: immunoSEQ multiplex PCR; TCRdb lists only in-frame clones, some missing. The sample has hundreds of thousands of clones, roughly an eighth seen once. Sequencing was carried out using naive CD4+ T cells from blood. These receptors all stem from a man younger than 35 with type 1 diabetes. Both conserved end residues are part of each CDR3. The D gene is left open where the match is weak. Rows give clone size only sometimes, using once, few, many, or a class for an expanded clone.

clone size	D gene	V gene	J gene	CDR3 protein	CDR3 DNA
.	.	TRBV25-1	TRBJ1-3	CASSAVGEGSRNTIYF	TGTGCCAGCAGTGCTGTCGGTGAAGGCTCTAGAAACACCATATATTTT
few	TRBD2	TRBV10-3	TRBJ2-1	CATVASGRGLYNEQFF	TGTGCCACCGTCGCTAGCGGGAGAGGACTCTACAATGAGCAGTTCTTC
few	.	TRBV7-2	TRBJ1-1	CASSLGAGLNTEAFF	TGTGCCAGCAGCTTAGGCGCAGGGCTGAACACTGAAGCTTTCTTT
few	.	TRBV11-2	TRBJ2-1	CASSLGRWDSYNEQFF	TGTGCCAGCAGCTTAGGTCGGTGGGACTCCTACAATGAGCAGTTCTTC
.	.	TRBV10-3	TRBJ1-1	CAISEGNTEAFF	TGTGCCATCAGTGAAGGGAACACTGAAGCTTTCTTT
few	.	TRBV29-1	TRBJ1-1	CSVFSPGTPNTEAFF	TGCAGCGTTTTTAGTCCAGGGACCCCGAACACTGAAGCTTTCTTT
few	TRBD2	TRBV25-1	TRBJ2-5	CASSEIAGEGQETQYF	TGTGCCAGCAGTGAAATAGCGGGAGAGGGGCAAGAGACCCAGTACTTC
few	.	TRBV5-6	TRBJ2-5	CASSLGQLQETQYF	TGTGCCAGCAGCTTGGGACAGTTACAAGAGACCCAGTACTTC
.	.	TRBV5-1	TRBJ1-2	CASSLGAATNYGYTF	TGCGCCAGCAGCTTGGGGGCAGCTACTAACTATGGCTACACCTTC
.	.	TRBV18	TRBJ2-7	CASSPDRSYEQYF	TGTGCCAGCTCACCAGACAGATCCTACGAGCAGTACTTC
.	.	TRBV19	TRBJ2-3	CASSIQGQDTQYF	TGTGCCAGTAGTATACAAGGACAAGATACGCAGTATTTT
.	TRBD1	TRBV25-1	TRBJ2-7	CASSVGGTGAGEQYF	TGTGCCAGCAGCGTTGGGGGGACAGGGGCGGGCGAGCAGTACTTC
.	TRBD2	TRBV2	TRBJ2-1	CASRWGGAGKYNEQFF	TGTGCCAGCAGATGGGGGGGAGCGGGAAAATACAATGAGCAGTTCTTC
.	.	TRBV29-1	TRBJ1-1	CSVEIRANTEAFF	TGCAGCGTTGAAATACGGGCGAACACTGAAGCTTTCTTT
few	TRBD2	TRBV18	TRBJ2-1	CASSPMGTSGNNEQFF	TGTGCCAGCTCTCCAATGGGGACTAGCGGTAACAATGAGCAGTTCTTC
few	.	TRBV5-4	TRBJ1-2	CASSSPDSGNYGYTF	TGTGCCAGCAGCTCCCCGGACTCGGGGAACTATGGCTACACCTTC
few	.	TRBV28	TRBJ1-2	CASGPGANYGYTF	TGTGCCAGCGGACCTGGAGCTAACTATGGCTACACCTTC
.	TRBD1	TRBV9	TRBJ1-1	CASSVSGQPKNTEAFF	TGTGCCAGCAGCGTATCGGGACAGCCTAAAAACACTGAAGCTTTCTTT
few	.	TRBV29-1	TRBJ2-4	CSVVRGSAIRGKNIQYF	TGCAGCGTTGTTCGTGGTTCCGCAATCCGGGGCAAAAACATTCAGTACTTC
few	.	TRBV11-2	TRBJ2-1	CASSDRGTRPLLQFF	TGTGCCAGCAGCGACAGGGGGACTAGGCCCCTTTTGCAGTTCTTC
.	.	TRBV15	TRBJ1-1	CATSQTGRNTEAFF	TGTGCCACCAGCCAGACAGGAAGGAACACTGAAGCTTTCTTT
.	.	TRBV7-9	TRBJ1-5	CASSRVNQPQHF	TGTGCCAGCAGCCGGGTGAATCAGCCCCAGCATTTT
.	TRBD2	TRBV5-1	TRBJ2-1	CASSFGSGREVEQFF	TGCGCCAGCAGCTTTGGAAGCGGGAGGGAAGTTGAGCAGTTCTTC
few	.	TRBV5-1	TRBJ2-3	CASSHGQLTDTQYF	TGCGCCAGCAGCCATGGACAGCTCACAGATACGCAGTATTTT
few	.	TRBV7-2	TRBJ1-5	CASSWDTLSNQPQHF	TGTGCCAGCAGCTGGGACACTCTGAGCAATCAGCCCCAGCATTTT
.	.	TRBV5-4	TRBJ2-3	CASSPLRTKGTDTQYF	TGTGCCAGCAGCCCGTTGCGGACCAAAGGCACAGATACGCAGTATTTT
few	.	TRBV10-3	TRBJ2-3	CAISAAGSSMDTQYF	TGTGCCATCAGTGCGGCGGGCTCCTCTATGGATACGCAGTATTTT
.	TRBD2	TRBV5-4	TRBJ2-1	CASSSVLAGSSYNEQFF	TGTGCCAGCAGCTCCGTTCTAGCGGGGAGCTCCTACAATGAGCAGTTCTTC
.	TRBD1	TRBV29-1	TRBJ2-7	CSVAGTVTYEQYF	TGCAGCGTGGCCGGGACAGTGACCTACGAGCAGTACTTC
.	TRBD1	TRBV18	TRBJ1-1	CASSPDETGSQAFF	TGTGCCAGCTCACCCGATGAGACAGGGTCTCAAGCTTTCTTT
few	.	TRBV30	TRBJ2-1	CAWSVPHEQFF	TGTGCCTGGAGCGTCCCCCATGAGCAGTTCTTC
.	.	TRBV11-2	TRBJ2-5	CASSSLGRETQYF	TGTGCCAGCAGCTCCTTGGGGAGAGAGACCCAGTACTTC
.	.	TRBV15	TRBJ2-3	CATSRGLQGGRDDTQYF	TGTGCCACCAGCAGAGGATTACAGGGAGGGCGGGATGATACGCAGTATTTT
.	TRBD1	TRBV18	TRBJ2-7	CASSPGQGASYEQYF	TGTGCCAGCTCACCAGGGCAGGGGGCCTCGTACGAGCAGTACTTC
few	.	TRBV30	TRBJ2-3	CAWSVNYRTDTQYF	TGTGCCTGGAGTGTTAACTACCGCACAGATACGCAGTATTTT
few	.	TRBV9	TRBJ2-4	CASSVGRGAKNIQYF	TGTGCCAGCAGCGTAGGGCGGGGAGCCAAAAACATTCAGTACTTC
.	TRBD2	TRBV28	TRBJ2-3	CASSATSGLILGTDTQYF	TGTGCCAGCAGCGCCACTAGCGGACTCATTCTTGGCACAGATACGCAGTATTTT
.	.	TRBV28	TRBJ2-3	CASSLAGSTDTQYF	TGTGCCAGCAGTCTCGCTGGGAGCACAGATACGCAGTATTTT
few	TRBD1	TRBV7-9	TRBJ2-7	CASSSGTGHYEQYF	TGTGCCAGCAGCTCTGGGACAGGGCACTACGAGCAGTACTTC
few	TRBD1	TRBV18	TRBJ1-3	CASSPREGANSGNTIYF	TGTGCCAGCTCACCACGTGAGGGGGCGAACTCTGGAAACACCATATATTTT
few	TRBD1	TRBV30	TRBJ1-1	CAWVQGAGSTEAFF	TGTGCCTGGGTCCAGGGGGCTGGATCCACTGAAGCTTTCTTT
.	TRBD1	TRBV29-1	TRBJ2-7	CSVAFGDRAYEQYF	TGCAGCGTTGCTTTCGGGGACAGGGCCTACGAGCAGTACTTC
.	.	TRBV5-1	TRBJ2-3	CASSRSGSSTDTQYF	TGCGCCAGCAGCCGCAGCGGGTCTAGCACAGATACGCAGTATTTT
.	.	TRBV10-3	TRBJ2-2	CAISEETSSTGELFF	TGTGCCATCAGTGAGGAGACTAGTTCCACCGGGGAGCTGTTTTTT
few	TRBD1	TRBV2	TRBJ2-7	CASSDQGQGSYEQYF	TGTGCCAGCAGTGATCAAGGACAGGGCTCCTACGAGCAGTACTTC
.	.	TRBV7-2	TRBJ1-1	CASSSRGGSTEAFF	TGTGCCAGCAGCTCCCGTGGGGGGAGCACTGAAGCTTTCTTT
.	.	TRBV15	TRBJ1-2	CATSRDLRQTLYGYTF	TGTGCCACCAGCAGAGATTTAAGGCAGACTCTCTATGGCTACACCTTC
.	TRBD2	TRBV19	TRBJ2-5	CASRGVSSETQYF	TGTGCCTCCCGGGGGGTATCCTCGGAGACCCAGTACTTC
.	.	TRBV5-1	TRBJ2-3	CASKGPSTDTQYF	TGCGCCAGCAAGGGACCGAGCACAGATACGCAGTATTTT
few	.	TRBV9	TRBJ1-1	CASSKLNTEAFF	TGTGCCAGCAGTAAGTTAAACACTGAAGCTTTCTTT
few	.	TRBV11-2	TRBJ2-2	CASSFPNTGELFF	TGTGCCAGCAGCTTCCCGAACACCGGGGAGCTGTTTTTT
.	.	TRBV30	TRBJ2-1	CAWSGPGQRNEQFF	TGTGCCTGGAGCGGCCCGGGGCAGCGCAATGAGCAGTTCTTC
.	.	TRBV27	TRBJ2-5	CASSLRLLETQYF	TGTGCCAGCAGTTTGCGTCTTTTAGAGACCCAGTACTTC
.	.	TRBV30	TRBJ2-5	CAWSVSGRWRAGTQYF	TGTGCCTGGAGTGTATCGGGGCGGTGGAGAGCTGGGACCCAGTACTTC
.	TRBD1	TRBV11-1	TRBJ2-7	CASSPDRVTYEQYF	TGTGCCAGCAGCCCGGACAGGGTGACCTACGAGCAGTACTTC
.	.	TRBV20-1	TRBJ2-4	CSASNPDLQYF	TGCAGTGCTAGCAACCCTGATCTTCAGTACTTC